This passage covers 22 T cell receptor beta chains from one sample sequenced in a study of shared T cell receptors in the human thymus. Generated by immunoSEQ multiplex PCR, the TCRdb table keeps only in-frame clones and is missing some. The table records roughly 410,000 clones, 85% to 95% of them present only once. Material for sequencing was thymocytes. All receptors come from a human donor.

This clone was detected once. The CDR3 loop reads CASSSTDTQYF. The CDR3 nucleotides read TGTGCCAGCAGCTCGACAGATACGCAGTATTTT. The chain carries TRBV7-3 and TRBJ2-3; D remains ambiguous. Trimming cost V 4 bases and J 3 bases, with 2 bases left between them. The germline V gene has CDR1 SGHTA and CDR2 FQGTGA. CDR3 length: 11 amino acids.

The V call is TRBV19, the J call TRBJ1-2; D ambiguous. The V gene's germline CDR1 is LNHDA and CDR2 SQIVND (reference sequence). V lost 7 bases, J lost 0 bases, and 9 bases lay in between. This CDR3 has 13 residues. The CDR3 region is CASNVRSNYGYTF. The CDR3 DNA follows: TGTGCCAGTAACGTCAGGTCTAACTATGGCTACACCTTC.

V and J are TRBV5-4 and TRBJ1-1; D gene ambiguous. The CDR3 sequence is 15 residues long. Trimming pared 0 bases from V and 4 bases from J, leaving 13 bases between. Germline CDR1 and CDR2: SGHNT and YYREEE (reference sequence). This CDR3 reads CASSLGALRGTEAFF. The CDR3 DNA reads TGTGCCAGCAGCTTGGGAGCGTTACGTGGCACTGAAGCTTTCTTT.

The CDR3 DNA follows: TGTGCCAGCAGCTTAGCCCCGTTGCCCGGCTACGAGCAGTACTTC. Its protein is CASSLAPLPGYEQYF. The chain combines TRBV11-2 with TRBJ2-7; D ambiguous. The CDR3 is made up of 15 amino acids. Germline V CDR1 and CDR2: SGHAT, FQNNGV. V was shortened by 1 base and J by 3 bases, with 13 bases between the two germline ends.

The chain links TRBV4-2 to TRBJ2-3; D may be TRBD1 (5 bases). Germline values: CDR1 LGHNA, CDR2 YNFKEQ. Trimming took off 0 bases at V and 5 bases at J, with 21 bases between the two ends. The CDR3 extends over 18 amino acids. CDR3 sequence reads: CASSQDPVRAPSRDTQYF. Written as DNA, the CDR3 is TGTGCCAGCAGCCAAGATCCCGTCAGGGCCCCGTCCCGAGATACGCAGTATTTT.

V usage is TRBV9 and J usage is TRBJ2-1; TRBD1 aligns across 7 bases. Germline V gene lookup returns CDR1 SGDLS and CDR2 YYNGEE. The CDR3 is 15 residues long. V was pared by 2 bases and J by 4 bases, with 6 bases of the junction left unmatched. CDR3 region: CASSVGQENYNEQFF. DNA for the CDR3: TGTGCCAGCAGCGTCGGACAGGAGAATTACAATGAGCAGTTCTTC.

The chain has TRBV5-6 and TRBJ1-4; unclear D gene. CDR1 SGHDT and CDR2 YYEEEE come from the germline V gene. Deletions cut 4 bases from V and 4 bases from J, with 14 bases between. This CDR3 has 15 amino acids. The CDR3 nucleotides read TGTGCCAGCAGCATTTCGGCGGGAATTAATGAAAAACTGTTTTTT. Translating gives CASSISAGINEKLFF. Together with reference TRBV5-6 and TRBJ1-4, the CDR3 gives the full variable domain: DAGVTQSPTHLIKTRGQQVTLRCSPKSGHDTVSWYQQALGQGPQFIFQYYEEEERQRGNFPDRFSGHQFPNYSSELNVNALLLGDSALYLCASSISAGINEKLFFGSGTQLSVL.

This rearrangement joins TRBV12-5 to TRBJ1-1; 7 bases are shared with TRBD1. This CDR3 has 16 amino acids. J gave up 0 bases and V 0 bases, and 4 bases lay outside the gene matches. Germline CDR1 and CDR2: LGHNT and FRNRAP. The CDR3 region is CASGLVEGQLNTEAFF. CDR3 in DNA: TGTGCTAGTGGTTTGGTAGAGGGACAGTTGAACACTGAAGCTTTCTTT.

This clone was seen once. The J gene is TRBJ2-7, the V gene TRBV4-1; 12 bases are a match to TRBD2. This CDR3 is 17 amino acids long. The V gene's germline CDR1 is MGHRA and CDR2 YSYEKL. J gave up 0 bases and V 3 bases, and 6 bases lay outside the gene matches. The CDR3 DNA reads TGCGCCAGCAGCCATCCAGGACTAGCGGGGAGCTCCTACGAGCAGTACTTC. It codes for CASSHPGLAGSSYEQYF.

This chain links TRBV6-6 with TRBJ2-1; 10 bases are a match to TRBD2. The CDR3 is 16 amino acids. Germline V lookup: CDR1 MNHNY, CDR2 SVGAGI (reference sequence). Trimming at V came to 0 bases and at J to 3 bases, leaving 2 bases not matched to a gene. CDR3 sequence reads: CASSYSGLAVYNEQFF. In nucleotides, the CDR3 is TGTGCCAGCAGTTACTCCGGACTAGCGGTCTACAATGAGCAGTTCTTC.

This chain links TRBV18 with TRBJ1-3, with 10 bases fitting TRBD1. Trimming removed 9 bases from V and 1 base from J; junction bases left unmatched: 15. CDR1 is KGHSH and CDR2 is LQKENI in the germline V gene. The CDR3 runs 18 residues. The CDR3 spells CARHPGQGTIRSGNTIYF. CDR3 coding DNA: TGTGCCAGGCATCCGGGACAGGGGACCATACGGTCTGGAAACACCATATATTTT. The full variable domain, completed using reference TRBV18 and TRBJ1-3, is NAGVMQNPRHLVRRRGQEARLRCSPMKGHSHVYWYRQLPEEGLKFMVYLQKENIIDESGMPKERFSAEFPKEGPSILRIQQVVRGDSAAYFCARHPGQGTIRSGNTIYFGEGSWLTVV.

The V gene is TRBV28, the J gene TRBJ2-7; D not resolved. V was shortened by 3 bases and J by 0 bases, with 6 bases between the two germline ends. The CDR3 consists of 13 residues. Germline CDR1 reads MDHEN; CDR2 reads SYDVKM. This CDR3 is CASSFACSYEQYF. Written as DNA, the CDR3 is TGTGCCAGCAGTTTCGCCTGCTCCTACGAGCAGTACTTC.

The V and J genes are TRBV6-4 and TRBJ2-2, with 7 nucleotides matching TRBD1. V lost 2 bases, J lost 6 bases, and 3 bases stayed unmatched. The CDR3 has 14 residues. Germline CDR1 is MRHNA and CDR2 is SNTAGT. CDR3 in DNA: TGTGCCAGCAGTGACGGGGACAGTCCCGGGGAGCTGTTTTTT. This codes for CASSDGDSPGELFF.

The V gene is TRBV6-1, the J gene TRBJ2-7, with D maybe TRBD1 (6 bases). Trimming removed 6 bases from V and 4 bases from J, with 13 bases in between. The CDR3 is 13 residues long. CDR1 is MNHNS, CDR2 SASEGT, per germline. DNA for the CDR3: TGTGCCAGCAGCGAGGACAGAAGGTACGAGCAGTACTTC. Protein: CASSEDRRYEQYF.

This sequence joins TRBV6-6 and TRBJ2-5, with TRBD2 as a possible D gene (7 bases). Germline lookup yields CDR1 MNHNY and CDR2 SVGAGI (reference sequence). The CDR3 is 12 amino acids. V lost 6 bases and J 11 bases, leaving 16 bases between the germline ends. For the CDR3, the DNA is TGTGCCAGCAGACAGGGCCCGCGGGAGCAGTACTTC. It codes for CASRQGPREQYF.

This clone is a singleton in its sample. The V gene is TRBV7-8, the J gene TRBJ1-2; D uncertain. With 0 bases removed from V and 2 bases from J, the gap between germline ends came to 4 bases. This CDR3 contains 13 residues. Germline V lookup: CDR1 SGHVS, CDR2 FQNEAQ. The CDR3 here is CASSLAGNYGYTF. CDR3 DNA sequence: TGTGCCAGCAGCTTAGCAGGGAACTATGGCTACACCTTC.

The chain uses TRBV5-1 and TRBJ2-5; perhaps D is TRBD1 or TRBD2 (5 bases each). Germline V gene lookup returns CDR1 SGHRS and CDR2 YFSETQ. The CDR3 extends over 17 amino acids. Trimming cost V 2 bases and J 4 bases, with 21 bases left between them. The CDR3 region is CASSFLVGTPSRETQYF. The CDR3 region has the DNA TGCGCCAGCAGCTTCCTAGTGGGGACCCCTTCAAGAGAGACCCAGTACTTC. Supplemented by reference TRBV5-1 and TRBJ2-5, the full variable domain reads KAGVTQTPRYLIKTRGQQVTLSCSPISGHRSVSWYQQTPGQGLQFLFEYFSETQRNKGNFPGRFSGRQFSNSRSEMNVSTLELGDSALYLCASSFLVGTPSRETQYFGPGTRLLVL.

As DNA, the CDR3 is TGTGCCATCAGTACACGACGATCAGCGGGAGGACGGACAGATACGCAGTATTTT. It translates to CAISTRRSAGGRTDTQYF. The chain combines TRBV10-3 with TRBJ2-3; 9 bases fit TRBD2. The V segment lost 5 bases and the J segment 3 bases; nucleotides outside the gene matches: 15. CDR3 length: 18 residues. Germline V gene sequence: CDR1 ENHRY, CDR2 SYGVKD.

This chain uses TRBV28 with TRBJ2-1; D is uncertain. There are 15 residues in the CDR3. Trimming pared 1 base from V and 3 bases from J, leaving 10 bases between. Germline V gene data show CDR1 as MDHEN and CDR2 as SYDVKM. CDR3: CASSLSDTNYNEQFF. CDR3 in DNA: TGTGCCAGCAGTTTATCGGATACCAACTACAATGAGCAGTTCTTC.

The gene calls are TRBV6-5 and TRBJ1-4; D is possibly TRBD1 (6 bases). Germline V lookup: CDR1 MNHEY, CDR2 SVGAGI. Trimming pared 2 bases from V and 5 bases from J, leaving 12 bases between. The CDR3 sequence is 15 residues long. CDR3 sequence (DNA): TGTGCCAGCAGTTACACAGGGATGATGAATGAAAAACTGTTTTTT. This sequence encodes CASSYTGMMNEKLFF.

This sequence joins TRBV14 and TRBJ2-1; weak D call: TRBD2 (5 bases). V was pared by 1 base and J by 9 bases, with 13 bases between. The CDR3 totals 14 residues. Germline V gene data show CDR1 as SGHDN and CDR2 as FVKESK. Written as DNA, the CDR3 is TGTGCCAGCAGCCAAGGGCCGTACCTAGCTGAGCAGTTCTTC. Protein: CASSQGPYLAEQFF.

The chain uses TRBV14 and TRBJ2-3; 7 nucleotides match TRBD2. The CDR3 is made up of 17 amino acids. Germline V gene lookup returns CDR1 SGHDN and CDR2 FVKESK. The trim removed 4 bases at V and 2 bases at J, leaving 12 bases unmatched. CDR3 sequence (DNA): TGTGCCAGCAGCCTGGGCCCAGCGGGACGCAACACAGATACGCAGTATTTT. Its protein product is CASSLGPAGRNTDTQYF.